This TCR beta chain came from a study of OX40 agonist ivuxolimab in advanced cancers. Whole-study findings and limits: Relative to CD4+ cells, CD8+ T cells on average had more expanded clones.

V lost 0 bases, J lost 8 bases, and 14 bases lay in between. There are 15 residues in the CDR3. Germline CDR1 and CDR2: LGHNA and YNFKEQ. Sequencing used immunoSEQ multiplex PCR; TCRdb keeps in-frame clones, though not all of them. Of 25,000 to 30,000 clones detected, around 85% appear once; the ten largest clones hold around 16%. For this clone: What it binds is not known.

The rearrangement uses TRBV4-2 and TRBJ2-1; D gene ambiguous. This clonotype was sampled from an adult with an advanced solid tumor such as melanoma, head and neck, liver or kidney cancer. The material sequenced was CD4+ or CD8+ T cells sorted from blood, taken in a trial of the OX40 agonist ivuxolimab. CDR3 nucleotide sequence: TGTGCCAGCAGCCAAGAGTATGGCTTCATCTATGAGCAGTTCTTC. It codes for CASSQEYGFIYEQFF.